This TCR beta chain is drawn from a study of response to subunit inactivated influenza vaccine. Germline assignment: CDR1 DFQATT and CDR2 SNEGSKA (reference sequence). V was trimmed by 1 base and J by 2 bases, leaving 12 bases between them. This CDR3 has 14 amino acids. This clonotype was seen a few times. Using its own MiXCR run on the RT-PCR reads, TCRdb lists one record per CDR3 protein. The table records about 500,000 distinct CDR3 sequences, 16% of them present only once. The V call is TRBV20-1, the J call TRBJ2-7; no definite D call. Sequencing used CD4+ T cells sorted from PBMCs, obtained 23 to 25 months after vaccination. The sequence came from a man aged 50-75 years who received an inactivated influenza vaccine. The CDR3 region has the DNA TGCAGTGCTAGAGTTGGGTCAAATACCTACGAGCAGTACTTC. Protein product: CSARVGSNTYEQYF.